The 25 T cell receptor beta chains listed next were all sequenced from one sample in a study of early T cells in non-severe SARS-CoV-2 infection. From the 5' RACE reads, TCRdb called clonotypes with MiXCR, one entry per CDR3 protein. The data show about 62,000 distinct CDR3 sequences, almost 9.5% seen once. The specimen sequenced was whole blood. All receptors come from an adult who was a healthcare worker with PCR-confirmed SARS-CoV-2 infection or an uninfected control (not recorded which).

This clonotype came up a few times. The V gene is TRBV3-1, the J gene TRBJ2-5; perhaps TRBD1 as D (6 bases). Germline values: CDR1 LGHDT, CDR2 YNNKEL (reference sequence). Trimming took 2 bases from V and 0 from J, leaving 16 bases between them. The CDR3 extends over 17 amino acids. DNA for the CDR3: TGTGCCAGCAGCCAACTCGGGGACACTAAATACCAAGAGACCCAGTACTTC. Translating it yields CASSQLGDTKYQETQYF.

In its sample, this clonotype was seen many times. V usage is TRBV12-3 or TRBV12-4 and J usage is TRBJ2-6; weak D call: TRBD2 (6 bases). CDR3 length: 15 residues. Trimming left V 6 bases short and J 1 base short, with 10 bases between. CDR3 amino acids: CASSPGGSGANVLTF. The CDR3 region has the DNA TGTGCCAGCAGCCCTGGGGGGTCTGGGGCCAACGTCCTGACTTTC.

The rearrangement joins TRBV19 to TRBJ1-5, with a tentative D call TRBD1 (5 bases). Per germline, CDR1 LNHDA and CDR2 SQIVND (reference sequence). CDR3 length: 14 residues. Trimming took 6 bases from V and 4 from J, leaving 13 bases between them. The CDR3 protein is CASSLRVGNQPQHF. Written as DNA, the CDR3 is TGTGCCAGTAGCCTCAGGGTAGGAAATCAGCCCCAGCATTTT.

The sample holds many counts of this clonotype. The rearrangement joins TRBV20-1 to TRBJ2-1; 13 positions agree with TRBD2. The CDR3 is 17 amino acids. The V and J ends lost 0 bases and 10 bases, in that order; junction bases with no gene match: 12. Germline V gives CDR1 DFQATT, CDR2 SNEGSKA (reference sequence). The CDR3: CSARDPTSGGPEWEQFF. The CDR3 DNA follows: TGCAGTGCTAGAGATCCGACTAGCGGGGGGCCCGAGTGGGAGCAGTTCTTC.

V and J are TRBV20-1 and TRBJ2-1, with 11 bases aligning to TRBD2. The germline V gene has CDR1 DFQATT and CDR2 SNEGSKA (reference sequence). The CDR3 has 14 amino acids. V dropped 6 bases and J dropped 6; count of bases not matched to a gene: 7. The CDR3: CSALSGGASNEQFF. Here the CDR3 DNA reads TGCAGTGCCCTTAGCGGGGGGGCCTCCAATGAGCAGTTCTTC.

The chain links TRBV7-9 to TRBJ2-2; D gene uncertain. Germline V CDR1 and CDR2: SEHNR, FQNEAQ (reference sequence). V was trimmed by 1 base and J by 2 bases, leaving 8 bases between them. The CDR3 loop spans 15 amino acids. The CDR3 DNA reads TGTGCCAGCAGCTTAGACTGGGGAAACACCGGGGAGCTGTTTTTT. It encodes CASSLDWGNTGELFF.

This sequence joins TRBV6-2 or TRBV6-3 and TRBJ1-1; D is possibly TRBD1 (6 bases). The length of the CDR3 is 13 residues. V dropped 7 bases and J dropped 10 bases, with 19 bases sitting between them. The germline V gene encodes CDR1 MNHEY and CDR2 SVGEGT. CDR3 DNA sequence: TGTGCCAGCACCTCATCAGGGGAATTTCGAGCTTTCTTT. It encodes CASTSSGEFRAFF.

The gene calls are TRBV10-2 and TRBJ2-1; 7 bases agree with TRBD1. The CDR3 runs to 12 residues. Per the germline V gene, CDR1 is WSHSY and CDR2 is SAAADI. Trimming at V came to 2 bases and at J to 10 bases, leaving 2 bases not matched to a gene. CDR3 nucleotides: TGCGCCAGCAGTGAGGGGGACAGAGAGCAGTTCTTC. Translation: CASSEGDREQFF.

The V gene is TRBV28, the J gene TRBJ2-2; 9 bases are a match to TRBD1. Trimming cost V 5 bases and J 8 bases; bases outside gene matches: 15. This CDR3 has 17 amino acids. Germline lookup yields CDR1 MDHEN and CDR2 SYDVKM. For the CDR3, the DNA is TGTGCCAGCAGTCCAAATTCAGGACAGGGGAGTTTTGGGGAGCTGTTTTTT. Amino acids: CASSPNSGQGSFGELFF. Together with reference TRBV28 and TRBJ2-2, the CDR3 gives the full variable domain: DVKVTQSSRYLVKRTGEKVFLECVQDMDHENMFWYRQDPGLGLRLIYFSYDVKMKEKGDIPEGYSVSREKKERFSLILESASTNQTSMYLCASSPNSGQGSFGELFFGEGSRLTVL.

The chain is built from TRBV4-1 and TRBJ2-5; no definite D call. CDR1 is MGHRA, CDR2 YSYEKL, per germline. V lost 2 bases to trimming and J lost 1 base, with 8 bases between them. There are 14 residues in the CDR3. The CDR3: CASSQQESQETQYF. The CDR3 coding sequence is TGCGCCAGCAGCCAACAGGAGAGCCAAGAGACCCAGTACTTC.

The chain employs TRBV6-4 and TRBJ1-5, with D unclear. V lost 3 bases and J lost 6, with 9 bases in between. This CDR3 comprises 13 residues. CDR1 and CDR2 from the germline V gene are MRHNA and SNTAGT. DNA of the CDR3: TGTGCCAGCAGTGAGGTGTTCGGTCAGCCCCAGCATTTT. Translated: CASSEVFGQPQHF.

This clonotype was counted between two and nine times. V gene TRBV30 combines with J gene TRBJ1-2, with 7 bases matching TRBD1. The CDR3 is 13 residues long. The junction had 6 bases not matched to a gene; V was cut back by 8 bases and J by 0 bases. Looked up from germline, CDR1 is GTSNPN and CDR2 is SVGIG (reference sequence). CDR3 sequence reads: CARETGTNYGYTF. The CDR3 region has the DNA TGTGCCCGCGAGACAGGGACTAACTATGGCTACACCTTC.

This clonotype occurred a few times. V is TRBV4-2 and J is TRBJ2-3; 8 bases agree with TRBD2. CDR3 length: 17 residues. CDR1 and CDR2 from the germline V gene are LGHNA and YNFKEQ. After removal of 0 bases from V and 2 bases from J, the junction contained 7 bases not matched to a gene. The CDR3 DNA follows: TGTGCCAGCAGCCAAGATATCAAGCGGGGGATCACAGATACGCAGTATTTT. Amino acids: CASSQDIKRGITDTQYF.

The V call is TRBV29-1, the J call TRBJ2-3, with TRBD1 identical over 9 bases. V shed 3 bases and J 3 bases; nucleotides not matched to a gene: 1. From germline, CDR1 is SQVTM and CDR2 ANQGSEA. The CDR3 loop spans 13 amino acids. CDR3 DNA: TGCAGCGTTGATGGACAGGGGACAGATACGCAGTATTTT. Translated: CSVDGQGTDTQYF.

This clonotype was picked up many times. CDR3 region: CASSSKRQGWYPSHGYTF. The CDR3 nucleotides read TGTGCCAGCAGCAGTAAAAGACAGGGATGGTACCCTTCTCATGGCTACACCTTC. The chain has TRBV5-4 and TRBJ1-2, with TRBD1 matching over 7 bases. Germline V CDR1 and CDR2: SGHNT, YYREEE (reference sequence). The CDR3 is made up of 18 amino acids. The V and J ends lost 4 bases and 6 bases, in that order; junction bases with no gene match: 21.

In this sample, this clonotype turned up a few times. V and J are TRBV11-3 and TRBJ2-7; maybe TRBD1 (6 bases). V was pared by 5 bases and J by 6 bases, with 14 bases between. Germline lookup yields CDR1 SGHNT and CDR2 YENEEA. The CDR3 contains 13 residues. The CDR3 region is CASSRGHLSEQYV. The CDR3 nucleotides are TGTGCCAGCAGCCGGGGACATCTAAGCGAGCAGTACGTC.

This clonotype was recorded many times. The rearrangement joins TRBV18 to TRBJ1-1, with D unresolved. V was trimmed by 0 bases and J by 1 base, leaving 15 bases between them. The V gene's germline CDR1 is KGHSH and CDR2 LQKENI. The CDR3 extends over 17 amino acids. The CDR3 DNA is TGTGCCAGCTCACCACCGATGTCTCCGGCTACGAACACTGAAGCTTTCTTT. It is translated as CASSPPMSPATNTEAFF.

The J gene is TRBJ2-4, the V gene TRBV18, with 9 bases fitting TRBD1. The V gene's germline CDR1 is KGHSH and CDR2 LQKENI. CDR3 length: 17 amino acids. The J segment lost 0 bases and the V segment lost 3 bases, leaving 6 bases of the junction unmatched. CDR3 residues: CASSPRTGDPAKNIQYF. Written as DNA, the CDR3 is TGTGCCAGCTCACCGAGGACAGGGGACCCAGCCAAAAACATTCAGTACTTC.

This clonotype was seen many times. The V and J genes are TRBV29-1 and TRBJ1-5; D perhaps matches TRBD1 (5 bases). V dropped 4 bases and J dropped 2 bases, with 15 bases sitting between them. The CDR3 sequence is 15 residues long. CDR1 and CDR2 (germline): SQVTM, ANQGSEA. The CDR3 protein is CSVGDGLLGNQPQHF. The CDR3 DNA reads TGCAGCGTTGGGGACGGTCTCTTAGGCAATCAGCCCCAGCATTTT.

This clonotype appeared a few times. This rearrangement joins TRBV12-3 or TRBV12-4 to TRBJ2-3; no reliable D call. V lost 4 bases, J lost 4 bases, and 12 bases lay in between. The CDR3 has 14 amino acids. CDR3 DNA: TGTGCCAGCAGTTCGACTGAGTCGCCAGATACGCAGTATTTT. Protein sequence: CASSSTESPDTQYF.

The chain employs TRBV11-2 and TRBJ1-1; D is uncertain. V dropped 5 bases and J dropped 9 bases, with 13 bases sitting between them. CDR1 and CDR2 (germline): SGHAT, FQNNGV. CDR3 length equals 12 residues. This chain's CDR3 is CASSPLGRQAFF. CDR3 DNA sequence: TGTGCCAGCAGCCCCCTCGGCCGGCAAGCTTTCTTT.

The V call is TRBV24-1, the J call TRBJ2-3; D is ambiguous. Germline loops: CDR1 KGHDR, CDR2 SFDVKD. V lost 5 bases and J 0 bases, leaving 5 bases between the germline ends. This CDR3 is built from 13 residues. The DNA for the CDR3 is TGTGCCACCAGTGGGTCCAGCACAGATACGCAGTATTTT. It is translated as CATSGSSTDTQYF.

This clonotype was observed many times. The chain employs TRBV12-3 or TRBV12-4 and TRBJ1-1, with D maybe TRBD1 (6 bases). The CDR3 has 14 residues. The CDR3 here is CVLREQGRRTEAFF. In nucleotides, the CDR3 is TGTGTCTTAAGGGAACAGGGACGCAGGACTGAAGCTTTCTTT.

For this clonotype: A much larger clonotype is one base distant, so this may be a read error. The genes are TRBV12-3 or TRBV12-4 and TRBJ2-3; D not certain. V was pared by 6 bases and J by 1 base, with 2 bases between. The CDR3 is 11 amino acids. CDR3 sequence reads: CASRRTDTQYF. The CDR3 coding sequence is TGTGCCAGCAGGCGCACAGATACGCAGTATTTT.

This clonotype came up a few times. This chain connects TRBV7-2 to TRBJ1-4; D gene unclear. Trimming stripped 1 base from V and 4 bases from J, with 7 bases between. The germline V gene encodes CDR1 SGHTA and CDR2 FQGNSA. CDR3 size: 14 residues. Here the CDR3 reads CASSLGASNEKLFF. CDR3 coding DNA: TGTGCCAGCAGCTTAGGGGCGAGTAATGAAAAACTGTTTTTT.